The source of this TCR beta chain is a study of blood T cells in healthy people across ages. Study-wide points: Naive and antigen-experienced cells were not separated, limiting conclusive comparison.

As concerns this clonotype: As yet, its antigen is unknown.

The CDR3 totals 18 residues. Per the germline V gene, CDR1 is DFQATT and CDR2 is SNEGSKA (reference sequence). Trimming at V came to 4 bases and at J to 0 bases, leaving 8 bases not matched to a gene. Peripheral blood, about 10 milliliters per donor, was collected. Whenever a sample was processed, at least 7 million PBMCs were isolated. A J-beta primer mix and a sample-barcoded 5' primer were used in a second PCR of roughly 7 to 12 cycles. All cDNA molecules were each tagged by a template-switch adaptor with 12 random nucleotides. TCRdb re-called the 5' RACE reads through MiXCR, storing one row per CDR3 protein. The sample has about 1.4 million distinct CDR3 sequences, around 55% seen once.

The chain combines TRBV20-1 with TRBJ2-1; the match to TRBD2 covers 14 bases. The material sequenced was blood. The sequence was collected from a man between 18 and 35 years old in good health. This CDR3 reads CSATSWTSGGSSYNEQFF. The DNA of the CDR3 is TGCAGTGCTACATCGTGGACTAGCGGGGGGTCCTCCTACAATGAGCAGTTCTTC.